This T cell receptor beta chain was sequenced during a study of T cells after yellow fever vaccination. Via MiXCR, TCRdb re-called the 5' RACE reads, giving one row per CDR3 protein. The sample lists 150,000 to 200,000 distinct CDR3 sequences; roughly a tenth were seen once. V was clipped by 0 bases and J by 4 bases, with 15 bases between them. Per germline, CDR1 SGHDN and CDR2 FVKESK. This CDR3 has 16 residues. The chain employs TRBV14 and TRBJ1-2; D is uncertain. The sample here was CD8+ T cells sorted from PBMCs, taken 45 days after the yellow fever booster vaccination. The TCR comes from a man younger than 35 who received the YFV17D yellow fever vaccine. This CDR3 reads CASSQDQAASPYGYTF. The CDR3 DNA is TGTGCCAGCAGCCAAGATCAAGCCGCCAGCCCCTATGGCTACACCTTC.